This T cell receptor beta chain was recovered during a study of T cells after yellow fever vaccination. Deletions cut 4 bases from V and 8 bases from J, with 11 bases between. The germline CDR1 and CDR2 sequences are ENHRY and SYGVKD. CDR3 length: 12 amino acids. TCRdb called the 5' RACE reads again in MiXCR, with one record for every CDR3 protein. The table shows about 550,000 distinct CDR3 sequences, with 15% to 20% occurring only once. Study-wide points: Booster samples showed a return of most primary-vaccination clones (approximately 96% CD4, over 70% CD8). It was the secondary response that reached its peak faster, day 5 versus 15, but it was weaker.

As to this clonotype: Its antigen is unidentified.

Material: PBMCs, obtained 15 days after the yellow fever booster vaccination. This TCR derives from a man aged 25-45 years who received the YFV17D yellow fever vaccine. This chain uses TRBV10-3 with TRBJ2-5; D is perhaps TRBD1 (6 bases). Here the CDR3 reads CAISGFRGTQYF. The CDR3, as DNA: TGTGCCATCAGTGGGTTCAGGGGAACCCAGTACTTC.